Sequencing of this T cell receptor (beta chain) was carried out in a study of T cell responses to AZD1222 COVID-19 vaccine. About the research overall: Some second doses came at about 4 weeks and others at about 12 weeks; these were pooled.

Concerning this clone itself: Its antigen is still unknown.

Study outcomes and limitations: Baseline serology detected seropositivity in only five to seven AZD1222 recipients. Repertoires were obtained solely post-peak T cell response. The donors showed a predominance of white British ancestry and of females, with possible underestimation of clonal diversity.

Libraries were prepared by immunoSEQ multiplex PCR; TCRdb keeps only in-frame clonotypes and omits some of them. The table lists under 150,000 clones, roughly nine tenths of them singletons. The CDR3 is 16 amino acids. V was pared by 5 bases and J by 0 bases, with 13 bases between. Germline V lookup: CDR1 LNHDA, CDR2 SQIVND (reference sequence). V gene TRBV19 combines with J gene TRBJ1-4, with D perhaps TRBD1 (5 bases). The origin of this receptor is an adult in good health. This material consisted of peripheral blood, taken on day 0 of AZD1222 vaccination. CDR3 bases: TGTGCCAGTAGTGTACCCGGGGCCTCAACTAATGAAAAACTGTTTTTT. Protein sequence: CASSVPGASTNEKLFF. Variable domain in full (rest from reference TRBV19 and TRBJ1-4): DGGITQSPKYLFRKEGQNVTLSCEQNLNHDAMYWYRQDPGQGLRLIYYSQIVNDFQKGDIAEGYSVSREKKESFPLTVTSAQKNPTAFYLCASSVPGASTNEKLFFGSGTQLSVL.